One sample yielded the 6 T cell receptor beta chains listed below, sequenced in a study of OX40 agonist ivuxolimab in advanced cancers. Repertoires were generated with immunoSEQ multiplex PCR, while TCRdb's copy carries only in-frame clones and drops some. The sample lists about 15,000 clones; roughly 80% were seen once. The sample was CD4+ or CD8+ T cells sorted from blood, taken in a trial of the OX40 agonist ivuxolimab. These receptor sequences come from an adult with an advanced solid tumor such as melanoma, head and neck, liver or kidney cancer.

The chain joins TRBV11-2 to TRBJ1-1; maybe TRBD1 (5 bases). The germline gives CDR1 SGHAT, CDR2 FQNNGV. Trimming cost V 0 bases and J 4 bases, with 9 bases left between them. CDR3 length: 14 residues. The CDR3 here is CASSLDPGGTEAFF. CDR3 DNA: TGTGCCAGCAGCTTAGATCCTGGGGGCACTGAAGCTTTCTTT.

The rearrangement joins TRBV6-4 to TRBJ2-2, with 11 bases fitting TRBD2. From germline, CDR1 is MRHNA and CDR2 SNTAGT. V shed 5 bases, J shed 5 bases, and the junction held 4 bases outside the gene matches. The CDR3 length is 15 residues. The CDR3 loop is CASSYASGGTGELFF. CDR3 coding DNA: TGTGCCAGCAGTTACGCTAGCGGGGGGACCGGGGAGCTGTTTTTT.

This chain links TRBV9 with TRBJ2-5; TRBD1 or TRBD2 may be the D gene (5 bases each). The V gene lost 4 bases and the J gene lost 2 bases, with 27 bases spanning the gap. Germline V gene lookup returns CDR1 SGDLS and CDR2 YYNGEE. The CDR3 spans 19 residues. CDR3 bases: TGTGCCAGCAGCACCGCGAATGGGACCCAGGGTCTGGGACAAGAGACCCAGTACTTC. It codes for CASSTANGTQGLGQETQYF.

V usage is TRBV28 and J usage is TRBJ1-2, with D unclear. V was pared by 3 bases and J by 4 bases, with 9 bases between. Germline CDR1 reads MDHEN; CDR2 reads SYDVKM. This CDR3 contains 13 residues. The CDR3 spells CASSLDRTYGYTF. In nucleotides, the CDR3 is TGTGCCAGCAGTTTGGACCGCACCTATGGCTACACCTTC.

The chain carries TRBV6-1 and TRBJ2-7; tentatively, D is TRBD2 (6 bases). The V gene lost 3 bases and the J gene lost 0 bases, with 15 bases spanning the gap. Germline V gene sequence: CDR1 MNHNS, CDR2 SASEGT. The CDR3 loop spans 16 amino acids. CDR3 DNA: TGTGCCAGCAGTGACGTATTCGGGAGAAGCTCCTACGAGCAGTACTTC. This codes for CASSDVFGRSSYEQYF.

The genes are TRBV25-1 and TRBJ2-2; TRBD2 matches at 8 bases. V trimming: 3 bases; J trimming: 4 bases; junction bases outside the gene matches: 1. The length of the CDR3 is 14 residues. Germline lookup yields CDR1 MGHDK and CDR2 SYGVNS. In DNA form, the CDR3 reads TGTGCCAGCAGTGATGGACTAGCCACCGGGGAGCTGTTTTTT. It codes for CASSDGLATGELFF.